The clone carrying this T cell receptor (beta chain) was found once. Here immunoSEQ multiplex PCR was the method, and the copy in TCRdb shows in-frame clones only, minus some. The sample records tens of thousands of clones, 84% being singletons. The sample belongs to a study of control samples from healthy donors and cancer patients. This CDR3 is 14 amino acids long. Germline lookup yields CDR1 LNHDA and CDR2 SQIVND (reference sequence). The V gene end was trimmed by 3 bases and the J gene end by 7 bases; junction bases not matched to a gene: 7. This receptor was taken from a man aged 50 or older in good health. The chain carries TRBV19 and TRBJ1-2; TRBD1 agrees at 8 bases. The specimen sequenced was blood. The CDR3 is CASSIAAGGFGYTF. Here the CDR3 DNA reads TGTGCCAGTAGTATCGCCGCAGGGGGCTTTGGCTACACCTTC.